One and the same sample provided the 24 T cell receptor beta chains below, sequenced in a study of shared clonotypes between healthy human individuals. Data came from immunoSEQ multiplex PCR; TCRdb stores just in-frame clones and leaves some out. The sample lists 2,500,000 or so clones, just under 95% occurring once. Sequencing was done on a sample of naive CD4+ T cells from PBMCs. Regarding subset: CD45RA+ positively selected. These receptors were taken from a man aged 18 to 35 in good health. Some clones in this sample may be carry-over from other donors' samples.

As for this clone: Distinct nucleotide sequences in the sample also encode this CDR3. This rearrangement joins TRBV2 to TRBJ1-2; D perhaps matches TRBD1 (5 bases). Germline CDR1 reads SNHLY; CDR2 reads FYNNEI. This CDR3 is built from 13 residues. Trimming took off 3 bases at V and 4 bases at J, with 9 bases between the two ends. CDR3 in amino acids: CASSEGGSYGYTF. The CDR3 DNA reads TGTGCCAGCAGTGAGGGGGGAAGCTATGGCTACACCTTC.

Regarding this clone: The junction differs from germline at one of its ends, possibly a read error. Other DNA sequences from this sample encode an identical CDR3 as well. The CDR3 here is CATSARGGMNTEAFF. The CDR3 region has the DNA TGTGCCACCAGCGCCCGGGGGGGGATGAACACTGAAGCCTTCTTT. V usage is TRBV15 and J usage is TRBJ1-1; a possible D gene is TRBD1 (5 bases). CDR1 is LNHNV, CDR2 YYDKDF, per germline (reference sequence). There are 15 residues in the CDR3.

The genes are TRBV29-1 and TRBJ2-5; tentatively, D is TRBD2 (6 bases). The germline V gene encodes CDR1 SQVTM and CDR2 ANQGSEA. Deletions cut 5 bases from V and 4 bases from J, with 14 bases between. This CDR3 region has 13 residues. CDR3 sequence: CSVRGRRGETQYF. The CDR3 DNA is TGCAGCGTTCGGGGCAGGCGGGGAGAGACCCAGTACTTC.

In the case of this clone: The same CDR3 can be traced to other DNA sequences in this sample. This sequence joins TRBV9 and TRBJ2-1; no firm D call. Per germline, CDR1 SGDLS and CDR2 YYNGEE. Trimming shortened V by 0 bases and J by 10 bases, and 5 bases separated the two germline ends. The CDR3 is 11 amino acids. CDR3 amino acids: CASSVEEEQFF. In DNA, the CDR3 is TGTGCCAGCAGCGTAGAGGAGGAGCAGTTCTTC.

The genes are TRBV7-9 and TRBJ1-3; D may be TRBD1 (6 bases). The CDR3 is 16 residues long. The germline V gene encodes CDR1 SEHNR and CDR2 FQNEAQ (reference sequence). The V end lost 4 bases, the J end lost 2 bases, and 15 bases lay between the germline ends. The chain's CDR3 is CASSSPINRAGNTIYF. CDR3 coding DNA: TGTGCCAGCAGCTCACCAATTAACAGGGCTGGAAACACCATATATTTT.

This clone was counted a few times. The chain couples TRBV30 to TRBJ1-1, with D perhaps TRBD1 (5 bases). V lost 4 bases, J lost 4 bases, and 16 bases lay in between. CDR3 length equals 14 residues. Germline V gives CDR1 GTSNPN, CDR2 SVGIG (reference sequence). CDR3: CAWKAGMVSTEAFF. The CDR3 bases are TGTGCCTGGAAGGCAGGGATGGTAAGCACTGAAGCTTTCTTT. The entire variable domain, with the rest obtained from reference TRBV30 and TRBJ1-1, is as follows: SQTIHQWPATLVQPVGSPLSLECTVEGTSNPNLYWYRQAAGRGLQLLFYSVGIGQISSEVPQNLSASRPQDRQFILSSKKLLLSDSGFYLCAWKAGMVSTEAFFGQGTRLTVV.

The V and J genes are TRBV11-1 and TRBJ2-1; D might be TRBD2 (5 bases). In germline, CDR1 is SGHAT, CDR2 FQDESV (reference sequence). This CDR3 comprises 14 residues. V lost 2 bases and J lost 3, with 8 bases in between. DNA for the CDR3: TGTGCCAGCAGCTTATCCCGGGACTACAATGAGCAGTTCTTC. This encodes CASSLSRDYNEQFF.

As regards this clone: The same CDR3 arises from other DNA sequences in this sample as well. V gene TRBV29-1 combines with J gene TRBJ2-3; TRBD1 aligns across 7 bases. V gave up 6 bases and J gave up 1 base; unmatched junction bases: 1. Germline CDR1 and CDR2: SQVTM and ANQGSEA. The CDR3 sequence is 12 residues long. CDR3 protein: CSVGTGTDTQYF. The CDR3 DNA follows: TGCAGCGTGGGGACAGGCACAGATACGCAGTATTTT.

Only one count was recorded for this clone. The rearrangement uses TRBV28 and TRBJ1-2, with a tentative D call TRBD1 (5 bases). The CDR3 extends over 12 amino acids. Between the trimmed V and J ends, which lost 0 bases and 8 bases, there was a span of 7 bases. Looked up from germline, CDR1 is MDHEN and CDR2 is SYDVKM. The CDR3 sequence: CASSLWEGGYTF. Written as DNA, the CDR3 is TGTGCCAGCAGTTTATGGGAGGGGGGCTACACCTTC.

The chain has TRBV5-1 and TRBJ2-2; D could derive from TRBD1 or TRBD2 (5 bases each). The length of the CDR3 is 18 residues. Germline V gene lookup returns CDR1 SGHRS and CDR2 YFSETQ. V shed 0 bases and J shed 4 bases, with 19 bases lying between them. The CDR3 spells CASSLVVGASRGTGELFF. As DNA, the CDR3 is TGCGCCAGCAGCTTGGTCGTTGGGGCTAGCCGGGGCACCGGGGAGCTGTTTTTT.

This clone was counted a single time. This sample also contains other DNA sequences that code for the same CDR3. The chain has TRBV6-5 and TRBJ1-2, with TRBD1 as a possible D gene (5 bases). CDR3 size: 11 residues. Trimming shortened V by 8 bases and J by 7 bases, and 11 bases separated the two germline ends. CDR1 is MNHEY and CDR2 is SVGAGI in the germline V gene. CDR3 bases: TGTGCCAGCCGTTCAGGGTTTGGCTACACCTTC. Translation: CASRSGFGYTF.

This chain uses TRBV20-1 with TRBJ2-5; no clear D. This CDR3 has 11 amino acids. The germline V and J ends were trimmed by 6 bases and 5 bases, with 10 bases remaining between them. Germline values: CDR1 DFQATT, CDR2 SNEGSKA (reference sequence). The CDR3 region has the DNA TGCAGTGCCAAGGGCACCGAGACCCAGTACTTC. This encodes CSAKGTETQYF.

The genes are TRBV7-8 and TRBJ2-7; TRBD2 agrees at 13 bases. The V and J ends lost 3 bases and 2 bases, in that order; junction bases with no gene match: 4. Germline V gene sequence: CDR1 SGHVS, CDR2 FQNEAQ. The CDR3 totals 16 residues. This CDR3 is CASSFGTSGDPYEQYF. The CDR3, as DNA: TGTGCCAGCAGCTTCGGGACTAGCGGGGACCCCTACGAGCAGTACTTC. The variable domain in full, completed from reference TRBV7-8 and TRBJ2-7, reads GAGVSQSPRYKVAKRGQDVALRCDPISGHVSLFWYQQALGQGPEFLTYFQNEAQLDKSGLPSDRFFAERPEGSVSTLKIQRTQQEDSAVYLCASSFGTSGDPYEQYFGPGTRLTVT.

The chain has TRBV10-3 and TRBJ2-1; 8 bases map to TRBD1. The length of the CDR3 is 11 residues. Germline V lookup: CDR1 ENHRY, CDR2 SYGVKD. The junction had 4 bases not matched to a gene; V was cut back by 11 bases and J by 7 bases. The CDR3 bases are TGTGCCGCCCAGGGGGCGAATGAGCAGTTCTTC. Protein: CAAQGANEQFF.

This sequence joins TRBV5-5 and TRBJ2-4, with a possible D match to TRBD2 (6 bases). Germline lookup yields CDR1 SGHKS and CDR2 YYEKEE (reference sequence). Trimming removed 4 bases at V and 0 bases at J, with 26 bases between. The CDR3 has 20 amino acids. The chain's CDR3 is CASSRSDPLGSSLAKNIQYF. In nucleotides, the CDR3 is TGTGCCAGCAGCCGGTCAGATCCCCTCGGGAGTTCCCTAGCCAAAAACATTCAGTACTTC.

J is TRBJ1-1 and V is TRBV29-1; weak D call: TRBD1 (6 bases). Germline CDR1 and CDR2: SQVTM and ANQGSEA. CDR3 length equals 15 residues. Trimming shortened V by 0 bases and J by 6 bases, and 17 bases separated the two germline ends. This chain's CDR3 is CSVEDGGSIGAEAFF. The DNA for the CDR3 is TGCAGCGTTGAAGATGGGGGCTCGATTGGGGCTGAAGCTTTCTTT. Combining the CDR3 with reference TRBV29-1 and TRBJ1-1 gives the whole variable domain SAVISQKPSRDICQRGTSLTIQCQVDSQVTMMFWYRQQPGQSLTLIATANQGSEATYESGFVIDKFPISRPNLTFSTLTVSNMSPEDSSIYLCSVEDGGSIGAEAFFGQGTRLTVV.

The V call is TRBV5-4, the J call TRBJ1-2, with 7 bases matching TRBD1. The CDR3 length is 14 residues. CDR1 and CDR2 from the germline V gene are SGHNT and YYREEE (reference sequence). V shed 4 bases, J shed 8 bases, and the junction held 11 bases outside the gene matches. The DNA of the CDR3 is TGTGCCAGCAGCCGTGAAGTAGGGGGCGTAGGCTACACCTTC. This encodes CASSREVGGVGYTF.

The chain has TRBV20-1 and TRBJ2-5; D is undetermined. This CDR3 contains 9 residues. The germline V gene encodes CDR1 DFQATT and CDR2 SNEGSKA (reference sequence). Trimming pared 4 bases from V and 7 bases from J, leaving 4 bases between. The CDR3 nucleotides read TGCAGTGCTAAAGGGACCCAGTACTTC. Encoded protein: CSAKGTQYF.

The chain is built from TRBV18 and TRBJ2-7; 8 bases are shared with TRBD2. The germline V gene encodes CDR1 KGHSH and CDR2 LQKENI. The CDR3 sequence is 17 residues long. V dropped 3 bases and J dropped 9; count of bases not matched to a gene: 19. This CDR3 is CASSPAGGGVMFSGQYF. CDR3 nucleotides: TGTGCCAGCTCACCGGCCGGGGGGGGAGTCATGTTCAGCGGGCAGTACTTC.

The chain is built from TRBV15 and TRBJ2-7; D might be TRBD2 (6 bases). With 2 bases removed from V and 7 bases from J, the gap between germline ends came to 9 bases. Germline V gives CDR1 LNHNV, CDR2 YYDKDF (reference sequence). The CDR3 runs 12 residues. CDR3 in amino acids: CATSRPAGEQYF. CDR3 in DNA: TGTGCCACCAGCAGACCCGCGGGGGAGCAGTACTTC.

This clone was counted a single time. The junction does not match germline at one end; this may be a read error. The sample contains more than one DNA sequence encoding this CDR3. The chain combines TRBV7-8 with TRBJ1-2; D might be TRBD1 (5 bases). From germline, CDR1 is SGHVS and CDR2 FQNEAQ. The CDR3 has 18 residues. CDR3 sequence (DNA): TGCGCCAGCAGCTTGTTCATACAGGAGGCTCGGGGTCAGGATGGCTACACCTTC. Translated: CASSLFIQEARGQDGYTF.

The chain couples TRBV19 to TRBJ2-5; 7 bases agree with TRBD2. From germline, CDR1 is LNHDA and CDR2 SQIVND (reference sequence). CDR3 length: 16 amino acids. The J segment lost 4 bases and the V segment lost 4 bases, leaving 12 bases of the junction unmatched. The chain's CDR3 is CASSNTPRGGRETQYF. The CDR3 nucleotides are TGTGCCAGTAGTAACACCCCGAGGGGAGGGCGAGAGACCCAGTACTTC.

The chain carries TRBV19 and TRBJ2-2, with D unclear. From germline, CDR1 is LNHDA and CDR2 SQIVND (reference sequence). The CDR3 spans 13 residues. V dropped 8 bases and J dropped 4 bases, with 11 bases sitting between them. In nucleotides, the CDR3 is TGTGCCAGTCGGAAACAAATCACCGGGGAGCTGTTTTTT. Encoded protein: CASRKQITGELFF.

The chain is built from TRBV7-2 and TRBJ2-1; 8 nucleotides align to TRBD1. V dropped 1 base and J dropped 8; count of bases not matched to a gene: 10. CDR1 is SGHTA, CDR2 FQGNSA, per germline. The CDR3 is made up of 16 amino acids. The CDR3 region is CASSLVAGGGFHEQFF. In DNA form, the CDR3 reads TGTGCCAGCAGCTTAGTGGCAGGGGGCGGGTTTCATGAGCAGTTCTTC.